These T cell receptor beta chains were read from a single sample in a study of OX40 agonist ivuxolimab in advanced cancers. Method: immunoSEQ multiplex PCR; TCRdb's copy keeps in-frame clones and lacks some. The sample includes tens of thousands of clones, 92% of them seen just once. This material consisted of CD4+ or CD8+ T cells sorted from blood, taken in a trial of the OX40 agonist ivuxolimab. The receptors come from an adult with an advanced solid tumor such as melanoma, head and neck, liver or kidney cancer. The CDR3 runs from the conserved cysteine through the conserved F or W. A D gene is named only where the DNA matches it firmly. Clone size is not always given. Where it is, it says once, few, many or a class for expanded clones.

-	TRBV6-5	TRBJ1-3	-	TGTGCCAGCAGTTCTAGTCGTGTAAACACCATATATTTT	CASSSSRVNTIYF
-	TRBV5-1	TRBJ1-4	TRBD1	TGCGCCAGCTGCTGGGGGACAGAACGGAATGAAAAACTGTTTTTT	CASCWGTERNEKLFF
-	TRBV25-1	TRBJ1-1	-	TGTGCCAGCAACCGGAACGATGAAGCTTTCTTT	CASNRNDEAFF
-	TRBV5-1	TRBJ1-1	TRBD1	TGCGCCAGCAGCTCGTATCGGGACAGCAACACTGAAGCTTTCTTT	CASSSYRDSNTEAFF
-	TRBV5-6	TRBJ1-5	TRBD1	TGTGCCAGCAGCTTTTTCGGGACAGATCAGCCCCAGCATTTT	CASSFFGTDQPQHF
-	TRBV6-1	TRBJ2-7	TRBD1	TGTGCCAGCAGGAAAACAGGGGGCGGCGAGCAGTACTTC	CASRKTGGGEQYF
-	TRBV7-3	TRBJ1-1	TRBD1	TGTGCCAGCAGCTTAATAGACAGGGCTTGGAACACTGAAGCTTTCTTT	CASSLIDRAWNTEAFF
-	TRBV19	TRBJ1-2	-	TGTGCCGCCTCTCCGTATGGCGCTAACTATGGCTACACCTTC	CAASPYGANYGYTF
-	TRBV9	TRBJ2-3	-	TGTGCCAGCAGCGTAGAGGGCACAGATACGCAGTATTTT	CASSVEGTDTQYF
few	TRBV7-9	TRBJ2-2	-	TGTGCCAGCAGCTACGTCCCCGGGGAGCTGTTTTTT	CASSYVPGELFF
-	TRBV4-2	TRBJ2-3	TRBD1	TGTGCCAGCAGCCAGCTTACGACAGGGAACACAGATACGCAGTATTTT	CASSQLTTGNTDTQYF
-	TRBV30	TRBJ1-4	-	TGTGCCTGGAGTATCGGGACGGCGAATGAAAAACTGTTTTTT	CAWSIGTANEKLFF
-	TRBV9	TRBJ2-5	-	TGTGCCAGCAGCTTCGGGGCCGTTGGGGAGACCCAGTACTTC	CASSFGAVGETQYF
-	TRBV10-3	TRBJ2-7	TRBD2	TGTGCCATCAGACCGACTAGCGGGAGGGTAGGGAACGAGCAGTACTTC	CAIRPTSGRVGNEQYF
-	TRBV7-9	TRBJ1-2	-	TGTGCCAGCAGCTTCGCCATCGGGGGCTCAAACCCCCGCTACACCTTC	CASSFAIGGSNPRYTF
-	TRBV7-6	TRBJ1-1	-	TGTGCCAGCAGCTTAGAGGGGTGGGAAGTCGTCAACACTGAAGCTTTCTTT	CASSLEGWEVVNTEAFF
-	TRBV5-1	TRBJ2-2	-	TGCGCCAGCAGCTGGAGACAAACGAACACCGGGGAGCTGTTTTTT	CASSWRQTNTGELFF
-	TRBV19	TRBJ1-3	-	TGTGCCAGTAGTATCTCCGGACAGCCCCTCTCTGGAAACACCATATATTTT	CASSISGQPLSGNTIYF